This T cell receptor (beta chain) was sequenced during a study of blood T cells in healthy people across ages. Peripheral blood samples of around 11 milliliters were drawn from each donor. Extractions gave at least 5 micrograms of total RNA per sample. This clonotype was found once. Then a second PCR, running roughly 6 to 11 cycles, was carried out with a sample-barcoded 5' primer and a J-beta primer mix. Samples each returned at least 2.5 million CDR3-containing paired-end reads. One entry per CDR3 protein results from TCRdb running MiXCR on the 5' RACE reads. Of around 900,000 distinct CDR3 sequences listed, roughly half are singletons. The V gene's germline CDR1 is SGHRS and CDR2 YFSETQ. The CDR3 has 15 residues. With V trimmed by 4 bases and J by 6 bases, 11 bases remained unmatched.

This rearrangement joins TRBV5-1 to TRBJ1-2; TRBD1 aligns across 8 bases. The receptor was isolated from a woman aged 60 to 75 in good health. Material: blood. The chain's CDR3 is CASSRDRGSLDGYTF. The CDR3 region has the DNA TGCGCCAGCAGCAGAGACAGGGGAAGTCTCGATGGCTACACCTTC.